This TCR beta chain was recorded in a study of shared clonotypes between healthy human individuals (dated by TCRdb to the early 2020s). Describing the broader study: Three men and a couple of women, aged 18 to 49 years, made up the cohort. For each donor, CD4 naive and CD4 memory were each run on three plates, CD8 naive on two plates, and CD8 memory on one plate. The study deeply sequenced blood TCR repertoires of roughly five healthy adults to estimate repertoire size and the extent of clonotype sharing between individuals. To increase sequencing depth and limit assay-specific biases, TCR repertoire library preparation and sequencing were carried out by different laboratories using diverse techniques. Each donor's leukapheresis produced roughly between roughly 0.85 and 10 billion PBMCs. Paper-wide results and their limitations: Compared with non-shared clonotypes, clonotypes shared by all four sorted-subset donors had higher generation probabilities. Sampling was limited to blood, and TCR repertoires in tissue likely differ from TCR repertoires in blood. Even with the large sequencing depth, rarefaction of the sorted-subset datasets indicated that sequencing was incomplete. Larger estimated clonotype richness was generally found for naive subsets than for memory subsets. The small number of donors limited the genetic and exposure-history diversity represented. Pairwise subsampling led to the expectation that sequencing depth would affect the degree of clonotype sharing among donors. When four donors were compared, the shared fraction of clonotypes was 5% to 6.5% for naive CD4, about 4% for naive CD8, more than 2% for memory CD4, and less than 0.45% for memory CD8.

Reading from cysteine to phenylalanine, the CDR3 counts 13 amino acids. Of all the DNA, just the CDR3 is kept, 39 bases in frame from base 1. From a lookup of the germline V gene, CDR1 and CDR2 are MNHEY and SVGAGI. The germline ends are 7 bases apart after V is trimmed by 5 bases and J by 0 bases. Concerning this clone itself: Its antigen is still unknown. Qualities for individual bases were not recorded, and no much larger clone is one base off. The same CDR3 can be traced to other DNA sequences in this sample.

The donors were healthy, HIV-negative adults with no recently reported acute infections or vaccinations. Every donor was a Caucasian adult residing in Nashville, Tennessee, USA. CD4+ T cells were enriched through magnetic negative selection, after which naive cells were positively selected on CD45RA and the remaining negative fraction served as the memory subset. Blood was collected by leukapheresis, and PBMCs were isolated by Ficoll-Histopaque density gradient centrifugation and then cryopreserved in liquid nitrogen vapor phase. Analytical flow cytometry was used to check the purity and quantity of each magnetically sorted T cell population. From each sorted fraction, genomic DNA was isolated and quantified by UV absorbance on a Nanodrop 2000c. TCR CDR3 regions were amplified from genomic DNA by multiplex PCR using the deep immunoSEQ assay. Genomic DNA extracted from each cell subset was distributed evenly over all wells of several immunoSEQ 96-well plates, and each plate served as one replicate. For sorted subsets, each replicate PCR was loaded with 200 ng genomic DNA, equivalent to 30,000 to 35,000 T cell genomes. Purified libraries were measured with a Qubit 3.0 fluorometer, size-checked on a Bioanalyzer 2100, and measured again with the KAPA Library Quantification kit. Every immunoSEQ 96-well plate was sequenced on a separate single-read 150-cycle Illumina NextSeq 550 flow cell. From the authors' description of their analysis: Because the immunoSEQ output held only junctional sequences and lacked quality scores, the filtering could not match the filtering applied to full-length reads. To assign V/J genes and CDR3, sequences were annotated using PyIR, a Python wrapper for IgBLAST v1.9, with IMGT germline references. Any read was removed if the V/J assignment was weak (E-value above 1e-6), the CDR3 was missing, or the read contained stop codons, out-of-frame junctions, or ambiguous translated residues. A V3J clonotype was defined by an identical inferred V gene, J gene, and CDR3 amino acid sequence. Percentage overlap between repertoires was calculated by dividing the number of shared unique clonotypes by the size of the smaller repertoire. Repertoire richness was assessed with RTK rarefaction, the Chao1 estimator, and Recon v2.1 estimates of unobserved clonotypes. Generation probabilities were computed with OLGA for all TCRbeta clonotypes obtained by the gDNA method from a few donors. TCRdb stores this immuneACCESS table with in-frame sequences only. Part of the clones is absent; in the studies checked, under half of the shortfall reflects unresolved V genes, and no reason is known for the rest. D and trimming come from the DNA, and the V and J calls and clone size come from that table. The sample records about 1.1 million clones, about 80% of which are singletons. Around 0.47% of the sample is held by the ten biggest clonotypes.

The clonotype comes from a young man in good health. Some clones in this sample may be carry-over from other donors' samples. In this chain, TRBV6-5 is recombined with TRBJ1-1; there is no confident call for the D gene. Input material: memory CD4+ T cells from PBMCs. The sample's cell subset or site label is to be understood as: CD45RA-negative fraction. The DNA reads TGTGCCAGCAGTCGCGGGATGAACACTGAAGCTTTCTTT. It is translated as CASSRGMNTEAFF.